A selection of T cell receptor beta chains follows, all from one sample in a study of technical replicates of blood from a handful of donors. Clones were read by immunoSEQ multiplex PCR, and TCRdb kept only the in-frame ones, dropping some. This table holds around 70,000 clones, less than 98% found once. Input material: T cells isolated from PBMCs. These receptors originate from a human donor in good health. Both conserved end residues are part of each CDR3. The order of the fields is CDR3 length, J gene, clone size, D gene, V gene, CDR3 DNA, CDR3 protein. A D gene is named only where the DNA matches it firmly. Clone size is not always given. Where it is, it says once, few, many or a class for expanded clones.

>12|TRBJ2-2|.|TRBD2|TRBV29-1
TGCAGCGTTAGCGGGAGGGGGGGGGAGCTGTTTTTT
CSVSGRGGELFF
>14|TRBJ2-1|.|.|TRBV15
TGTGCCACCAGCAGAGTGGGACAATACAATGAGCAGTTCTTC
CATSRVGQYNEQFF
>14|TRBJ2-5|.|.|TRBV5-4
TGTGCCAGCAGCGGCCGGGACAACCAAGAGACCCAGTACTTC
CASSGRDNQETQYF
>12|TRBJ2-1|.|.|TRBV6-6
TGTGCCAGCAGTTACTCCGAGGATGAGCAGTTCTTC
CASSYSEDEQFF
>14|TRBJ1-1|once|.|TRBV4-1
TGCGCCAGCAGTCCTCCGGTCACGGACACTGAAGCTTTCTTT
CASSPPVTDTEAFF
>14|TRBJ1-1|.|TRBD1|TRBV5-1
TGCGCCAGCAGCTTACCTGACAGGGGCACTGAAGCTTTCTTT
CASSLPDRGTEAFF
>15|TRBJ1-1|.|.|TRBV7-3
TGTGCCAGCAGCGTACAGGGTCTGGTGTACACTGAAGCTTTCTTT
CASSVQGLVYTEAFF
>15|TRBJ1-1|.|TRBD1|TRBV5-1
TGCGCCAGCAGCTTTCGAGGGGGCGCGGGCACTGAAGCTTTCTTT
CASSFRGGAGTEAFF
>15|TRBJ2-7|.|TRBD2|TRBV11-2
TGTGCCAGCAGCTACTTATCACTAGCGTACCACGAGCAGTACTTC
CASSYLSLAYHEQYF
>16|TRBJ2-2|.|TRBD2|TRBV5-5
TGTGCCAGCAGCTTAACTAGCGGGAGGAACACCGGGGAGCTGTTTTTT
CASSLTSGRNTGELFF
>16|TRBJ1-1|once|TRBD1|TRBV5-6
TGTGCCAGCAGCCGAAGGGGGACAGGGTGGGGTACTGAAGCTTTCTTT
CASSRRGTGWGTEAFF
>15|TRBJ1-1|.|.|TRBV5-1
TGCGCCAGCAGCCCCGACAGACAATCGAACACTGAAGCTTTCTTT
CASSPDRQSNTEAFF
>13|TRBJ2-1|.|.|TRBV9
TGTGCCAGCAGCGTAACAGGATACAATGAGCAGTTCTTC
CASSVTGYNEQFF